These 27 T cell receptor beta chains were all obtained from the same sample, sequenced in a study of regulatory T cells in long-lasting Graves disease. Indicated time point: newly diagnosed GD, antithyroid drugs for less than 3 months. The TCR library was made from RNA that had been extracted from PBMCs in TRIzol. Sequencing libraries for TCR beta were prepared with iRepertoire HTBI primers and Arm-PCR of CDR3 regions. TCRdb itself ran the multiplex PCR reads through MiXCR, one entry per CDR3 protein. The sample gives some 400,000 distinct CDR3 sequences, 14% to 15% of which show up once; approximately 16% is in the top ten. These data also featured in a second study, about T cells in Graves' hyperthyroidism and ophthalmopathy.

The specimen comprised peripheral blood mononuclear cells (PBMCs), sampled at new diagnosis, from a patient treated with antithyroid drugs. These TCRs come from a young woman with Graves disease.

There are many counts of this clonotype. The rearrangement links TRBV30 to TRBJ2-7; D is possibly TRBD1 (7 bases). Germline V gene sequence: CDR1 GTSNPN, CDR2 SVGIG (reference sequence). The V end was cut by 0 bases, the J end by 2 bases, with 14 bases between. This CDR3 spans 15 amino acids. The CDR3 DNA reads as TGTGCCTGGAGTGTCTCCGGCAGGGGGGCCTACGAGCAGTACTTC. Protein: CAWSVSGRGAYEQYF.

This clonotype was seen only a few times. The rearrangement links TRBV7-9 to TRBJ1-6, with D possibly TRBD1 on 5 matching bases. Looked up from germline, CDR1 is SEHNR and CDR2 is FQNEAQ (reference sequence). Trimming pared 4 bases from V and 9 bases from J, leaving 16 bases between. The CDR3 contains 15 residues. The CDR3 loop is CASSSPGGSVSPLHF. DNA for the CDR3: TGTGCCAGCAGCTCACCCGGGGGGTCCGTTTCACCCCTCCACTTT. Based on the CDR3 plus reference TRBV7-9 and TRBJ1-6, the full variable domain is DTGVSQNPRHKITKRGQNVTFRCDPISEHNRLYWYRQTLGQGPEFLTYFQNEAQLEKSRLLSDRFSAERPKGSFSTLEIQRTEQGDSAMYLCASSSPGGSVSPLHFGNGTRLTVT.

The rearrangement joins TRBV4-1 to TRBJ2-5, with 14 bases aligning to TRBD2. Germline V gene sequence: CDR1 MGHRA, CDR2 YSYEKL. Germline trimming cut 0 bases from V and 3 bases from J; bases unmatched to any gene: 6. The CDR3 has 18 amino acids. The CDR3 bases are TGCGCCAGCAGCCAAGATCTTGGGGGACTAGCGGGAGAAGAGACCCAGTACTTC. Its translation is CASSQDLGGLAGEETQYF.

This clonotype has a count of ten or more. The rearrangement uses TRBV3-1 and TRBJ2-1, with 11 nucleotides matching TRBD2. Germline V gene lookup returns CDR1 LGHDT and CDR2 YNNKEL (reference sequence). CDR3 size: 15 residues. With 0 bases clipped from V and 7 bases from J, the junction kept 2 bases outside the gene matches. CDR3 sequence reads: CASSQDSGRANEQFF. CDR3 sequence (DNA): TGTGCCAGCAGCCAAGATAGCGGGAGGGCGAATGAGCAGTTCTTC.

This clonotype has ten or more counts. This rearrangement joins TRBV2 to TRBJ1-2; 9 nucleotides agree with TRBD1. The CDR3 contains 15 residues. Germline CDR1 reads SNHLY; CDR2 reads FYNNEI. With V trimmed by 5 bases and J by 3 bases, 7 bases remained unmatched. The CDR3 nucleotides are TGTGCCAGCAGTTCCCCGGGACAGGGTTACTATGGCTACACCTTC. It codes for CASSSPGQGYYGYTF.

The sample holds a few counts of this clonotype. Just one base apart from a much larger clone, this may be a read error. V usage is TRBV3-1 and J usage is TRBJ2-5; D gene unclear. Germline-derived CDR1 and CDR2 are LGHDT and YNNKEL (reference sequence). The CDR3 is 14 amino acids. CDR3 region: CAGSQGPTGQTQYF. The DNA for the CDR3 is TGTGCCGGCAGCCAAGGTCCTACCGGGCAGACCCAGTACTTC.

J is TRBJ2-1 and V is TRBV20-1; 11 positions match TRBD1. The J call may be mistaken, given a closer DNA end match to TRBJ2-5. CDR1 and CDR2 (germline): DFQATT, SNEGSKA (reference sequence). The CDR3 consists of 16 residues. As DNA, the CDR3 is TGCAGTGCTAGAGACCTGGGACAGGGGGTCCAAGAGACCCAGTACTTC. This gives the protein CSARDLGQGVQETQYF.

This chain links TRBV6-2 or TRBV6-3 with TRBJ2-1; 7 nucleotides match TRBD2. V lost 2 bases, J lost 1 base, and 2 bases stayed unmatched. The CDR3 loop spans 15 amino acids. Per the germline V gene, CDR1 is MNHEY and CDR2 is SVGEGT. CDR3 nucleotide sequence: TGTGCCAGCAGTTACGGGGGGGGTTCCTACAATGAGCAGTTCTTC. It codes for CASSYGGGSYNEQFF.

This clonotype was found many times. This CDR3 is CASSYNLFQIGASYGYTF. The CDR3 DNA is TGTGCCAGCAGTTATAATCTCTTCCAGATAGGGGCTTCTTATGGCTACACCTTC. This rearrangement joins TRBV6-5 to TRBJ1-2; D possibly corresponds to TRBD1 (5 bases). This CDR3 spans 18 amino acids. From germline, CDR1 is MNHEY and CDR2 SVGAGI. V lost 3 bases and J 5 bases, leaving 25 bases between the germline ends.

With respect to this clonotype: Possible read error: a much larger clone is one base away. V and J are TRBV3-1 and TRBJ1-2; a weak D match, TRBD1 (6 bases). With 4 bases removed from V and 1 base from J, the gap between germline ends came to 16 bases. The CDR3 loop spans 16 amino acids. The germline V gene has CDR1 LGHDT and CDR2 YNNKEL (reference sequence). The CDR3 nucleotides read TGTGCCAGCAGCCCCGGGCCAGGGGAGGGTAACTATGGCTACACCTTC. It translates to CASSPGPGEGNYGYTF.

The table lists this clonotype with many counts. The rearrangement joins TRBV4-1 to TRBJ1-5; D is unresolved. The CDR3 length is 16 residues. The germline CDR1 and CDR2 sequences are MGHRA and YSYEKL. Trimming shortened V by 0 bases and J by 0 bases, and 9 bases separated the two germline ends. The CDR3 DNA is TGCGCCAGCAGCCAAGATGCAGGTAATAGCAATCAGCCCCAGCATTTT. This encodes CASSQDAGNSNQPQHF.

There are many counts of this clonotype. CDR3 loop: CASSVGPRAAAGNEQFF. CDR3 DNA: TGTGCCAGCAGCGTAGGTCCCCGGGCAGCAGCGGGAAATGAGCAGTTCTTC. The J gene is TRBJ2-1, the V gene TRBV9, with 7 bases that match TRBD2. The trim removed 0 bases at V and 7 bases at J, leaving 13 bases unmatched. The CDR3 spans 17 residues. Germline assignment: CDR1 SGDLS and CDR2 YYNGEE.

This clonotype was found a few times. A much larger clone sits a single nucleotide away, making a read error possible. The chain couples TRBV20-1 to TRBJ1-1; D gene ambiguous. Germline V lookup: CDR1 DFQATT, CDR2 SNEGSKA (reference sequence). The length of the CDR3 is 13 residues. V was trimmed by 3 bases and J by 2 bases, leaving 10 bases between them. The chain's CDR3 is CSARAWSNTEAFF. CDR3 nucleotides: TGCAGTGCTAGGGCCTGGAGTAACACTGAAGCTTTCTTT.

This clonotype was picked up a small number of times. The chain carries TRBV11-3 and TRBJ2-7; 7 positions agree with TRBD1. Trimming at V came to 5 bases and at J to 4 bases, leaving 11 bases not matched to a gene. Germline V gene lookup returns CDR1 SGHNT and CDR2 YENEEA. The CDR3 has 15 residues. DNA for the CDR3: TGTGCCAGCAGCCCAAGCCGGGACAGTAATTACGAGCAGTACTTC. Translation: CASSPSRDSNYEQYF.

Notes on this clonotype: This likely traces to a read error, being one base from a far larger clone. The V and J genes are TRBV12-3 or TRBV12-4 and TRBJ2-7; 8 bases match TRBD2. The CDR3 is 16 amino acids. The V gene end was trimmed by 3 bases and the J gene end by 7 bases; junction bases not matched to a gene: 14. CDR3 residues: CASSFSGRAGYNEQYF. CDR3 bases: TGTGCCAGCAGTTTCAGCGGGAGAGCGGGTTACAATGAGCAGTACTTC.

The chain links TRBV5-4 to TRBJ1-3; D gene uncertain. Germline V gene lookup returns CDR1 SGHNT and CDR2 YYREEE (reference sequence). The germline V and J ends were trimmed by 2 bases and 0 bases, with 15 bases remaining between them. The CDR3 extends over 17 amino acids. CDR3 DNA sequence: TGTGCCAGCAGCTTAGGCCTGGGCGTTACCTCTGGAAACACCATATATTTT. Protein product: CASSLGLGVTSGNTIYF.

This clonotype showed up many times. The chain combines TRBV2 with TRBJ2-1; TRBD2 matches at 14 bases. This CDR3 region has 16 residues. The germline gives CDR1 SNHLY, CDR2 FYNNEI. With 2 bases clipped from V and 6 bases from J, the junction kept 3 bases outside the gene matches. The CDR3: CASSETGTSGSNEQFF. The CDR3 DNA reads TGTGCCAGCAGTGAAACCGGGACTAGCGGGAGCAATGAGCAGTTCTTC.

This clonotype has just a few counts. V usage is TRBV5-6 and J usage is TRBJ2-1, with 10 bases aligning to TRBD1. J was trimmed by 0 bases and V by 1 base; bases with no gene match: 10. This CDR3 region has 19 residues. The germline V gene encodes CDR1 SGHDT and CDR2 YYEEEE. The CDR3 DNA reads TGTGCCAGCAGCTTGCCTGGGACAGGGGCCCTTAGCTCCTACAATGAGCAGTTCTTC. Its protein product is CASSLPGTGALSSYNEQFF.

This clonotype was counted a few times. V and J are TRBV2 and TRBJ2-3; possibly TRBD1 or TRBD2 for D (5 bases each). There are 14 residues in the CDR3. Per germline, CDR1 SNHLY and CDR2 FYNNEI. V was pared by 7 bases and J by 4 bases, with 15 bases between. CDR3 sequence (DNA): TGTGCCAGCACCGGATTCAGGGACGCAGATACGCAGTATTTT. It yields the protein CASTGFRDADTQYF.

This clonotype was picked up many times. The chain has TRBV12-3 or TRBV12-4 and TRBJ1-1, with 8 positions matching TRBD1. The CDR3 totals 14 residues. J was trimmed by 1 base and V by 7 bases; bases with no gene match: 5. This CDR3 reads CASTYGQGNTEAFF. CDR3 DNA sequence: TGTGCCAGCACCTATGGACAGGGGAACACTGAAGCTTTCTTT.

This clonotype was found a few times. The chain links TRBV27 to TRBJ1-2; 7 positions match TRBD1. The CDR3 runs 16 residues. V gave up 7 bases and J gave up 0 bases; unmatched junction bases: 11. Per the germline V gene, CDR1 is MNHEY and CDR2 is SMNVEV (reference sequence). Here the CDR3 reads CASTPFPGQTNYGYTF. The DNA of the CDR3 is TGTGCCAGCACTCCCTTCCCGGGACAGACTAACTATGGCTACACCTTC.

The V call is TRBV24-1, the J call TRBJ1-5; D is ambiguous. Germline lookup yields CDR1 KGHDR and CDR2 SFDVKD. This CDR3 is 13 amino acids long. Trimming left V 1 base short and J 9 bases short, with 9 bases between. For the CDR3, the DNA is TGTGCCACCAGTGATTTCGGCGATGGGCCCCAGCATTTT. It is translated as CATSDFGDGPQHF.

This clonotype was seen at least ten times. CDR3 nucleotide sequence: TGTGCCAGCAGTTTTATCAGGGGGCAAACCGGGGAGCTGTTTTTT. Translated: CASSFIRGQTGELFF. The chain combines TRBV28 with TRBJ2-2, with 8 bases lining up with TRBD1. CDR1 is MDHEN and CDR2 is SYDVKM in the germline V gene. This CDR3 is 15 amino acids long. V was clipped by 3 bases and J by 5 bases; unmatched bases: 5.

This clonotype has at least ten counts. The CDR3 bases are TGCAGCGTTGATCGTGGGGGGTTGGGGAGCTCCTACAATGAGCAGTTCTTC. Its translation: CSVDRGGLGSSYNEQFF. The V and J genes are TRBV29-1 and TRBJ2-1, with TRBD2 as a possible D gene (6 bases). There are 17 residues in the CDR3. With 3 bases removed from V and 0 bases from J, the gap between germline ends came to 18 bases. The germline CDR1 and CDR2 sequences are SQVTM and ANQGSEA.

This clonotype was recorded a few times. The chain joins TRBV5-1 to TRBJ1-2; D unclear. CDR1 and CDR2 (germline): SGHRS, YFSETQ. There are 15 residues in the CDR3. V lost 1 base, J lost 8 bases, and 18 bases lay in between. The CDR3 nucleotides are TGCGCCAGCAGCTTGCGGGTGGAGGGTGTCGGAGGCTACACCTTC. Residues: CASSLRVEGVGGYTF. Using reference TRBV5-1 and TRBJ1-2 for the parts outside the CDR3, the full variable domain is KAGVTQTPRYLIKTRGQQVTLSCSPISGHRSVSWYQQTPGQGLQFLFEYFSETQRNKGNFPGRFSGRQFSNSRSEMNVSTLELGDSALYLCASSLRVEGVGGYTFGSGTRLTVV.

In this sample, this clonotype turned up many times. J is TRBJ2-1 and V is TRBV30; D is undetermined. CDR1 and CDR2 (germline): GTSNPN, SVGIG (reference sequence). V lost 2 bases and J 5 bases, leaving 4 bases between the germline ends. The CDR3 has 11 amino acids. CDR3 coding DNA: TGTGCCTGGAGTAGAGACAATGAGCAGTTCTTC. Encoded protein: CAWSRDNEQFF.

CDR3 bases: TGCAGTGCTAGTTCTGGAACCTACGAGCAGTACTTC. Protein: CSASSGTYEQYF. V is TRBV20-1 and J is TRBJ2-7; D is unclear. V lost 3 bases and J 2 bases, leaving 8 bases between the germline ends. Germline values: CDR1 DFQATT, CDR2 SNEGSKA (reference sequence). CDR3 length: 12 amino acids.